This T cell receptor (beta chain) originates from a study of radiation and T cells in renal cell carcinoma. This CDR3 contains 14 residues. V was trimmed by 11 bases and J by 7 bases, leaving 20 bases between them. The germline V gene encodes CDR1 MNHNS and CDR2 SASEGT. The time point here: blood 2 weeks post-SBRT. Treatment described: 15 Gy SBRT to primary tumor, nephrectomy 4 weeks later. The protocol was immunoSEQ multiplex PCR, while the TCRdb copy is restricted to in-frame clones and leaves out a portion. The sample contains some 130,000 clones, approximately 78% of which appear only once. This sequence originates from a woman in her sixties or seventies with renal cell carcinoma. The sample here was blood, taken from a patient whose treatment included radiotherapy and nephrectomy. This chain joins TRBV6-1 and TRBJ2-2; D possibly corresponds to TRBD1 (6 bases). The CDR3 reads CAASAGVYGGELFF. In nucleotides, the CDR3 is TGTGCCGCCTCCGCAGGGGTGTATGGCGGGGAGCTGTTTTTT.